Listed here are 21 T cell receptor beta chains from one sample, sequenced in a study of T cells in tuberculosis. Repertoires were generated with immunoSEQ multiplex PCR, while TCRdb's copy carries only in-frame clones and drops some. The sample records more than 35,000 clones, roughly 96% being singletons. The source material was PBMCs. All receptors come from a donor aged 10-35 years with latent tuberculosis or without tuberculosis infection.

The CDR3: CASSLGTTYTGELFF. The CDR3 bases are TGTGCCAGCTCACTAGGGACTACTTACACCGGGGAGCTGTTTTTT. The V gene is TRBV18, the J gene TRBJ2-2, with TRBD2 identical over 7 bases. The CDR3 is made up of 15 amino acids. V lost 4 bases to trimming and J lost 3 bases; unmatched junction nucleotides: 5. Germline V gives CDR1 KGHSH, CDR2 LQKENI. Using reference TRBV18 and TRBJ2-2 for the parts outside the CDR3, the full variable domain is NAGVMQNPRHLVRRRGQEARLRCSPMKGHSHVYWYRQLPEEGLKFMVYLQKENIIDESGMPKERFSAEFPKEGPSILRIQQVVRGDSAAYFCASSLGTTYTGELFFGEGSRLTVL.

The V gene is TRBV5-1, the J gene TRBJ2-7; D might be TRBD2 (6 bases). The CDR3 contains 14 residues. The ends were cut back, 4 bases at V and 6 bases at J, with 17 bases in the middle. Per germline, CDR1 SGHRS and CDR2 YFSETQ. CDR3 DNA sequence: TGCGCCAGCAGCAGGGGAGGTCTAGCGCGCGAGCAGTACTTC. The encoded protein is CASSRGGLAREQYF.

V and J are TRBV19 and TRBJ1-1; 7 positions match TRBD1. The CDR3 length is 15 residues. CDR1 is LNHDA and CDR2 is SQIVND in the germline V gene (reference sequence). The junction had 6 bases not matched to a gene; V was cut back by 3 bases and J by 2 bases. In DNA, the CDR3 is TGTGCCAGTAGTATTGGGTCAGGGGGAAACACTGAAGCTTTCTTT. This gives the protein CASSIGSGGNTEAFF.

The rearrangement uses TRBV7-2 and TRBJ1-3; D is ambiguous. The germline V gene has CDR1 SGHTA and CDR2 FQGNSA. Trimming took 5 bases from V and 0 from J, leaving 23 bases between them. The CDR3 sequence is 19 residues long. The CDR3 loop reads CASSPRASSLANSGNTIYF. In DNA, the CDR3 is TGTGCCAGCAGCCCTAGAGCCTCTAGTCTGGCGAACTCTGGAAACACCATATATTTT. Looking up the rest from reference TRBV7-2 and TRBJ1-3 gives the full variable domain: GAGVSQSPSNKVTEKGKDVELRCDPISGHTALYWYRQSLGQGLEFLIYFQGNSAPDKSGLPSDRFSAERTGGSVSTLTIQRTQQEDSAVYLCASSPRASSLANSGNTIYFGEGSWLTVV.

The V gene is TRBV4-2, the J gene TRBJ2-7; 12 nucleotides match TRBD2. Germline V gene sequence: CDR1 LGHNA, CDR2 YNFKEQ. CDR3 length: 18 amino acids. Trimming at V came to 0 bases and at J to 0 bases, leaving 6 bases not matched to a gene. The CDR3 sequence is CASSQDGSTSGSSYEQYF. The DNA of the CDR3 is TGTGCCAGCAGCCAAGATGGTTCGACTAGCGGGAGCTCCTACGAGCAGTACTTC.

The CDR3: CASSFDTGFYGYTF. The CDR3 region has the DNA TGTGCCAGCAGCTTTGATACAGGGTTCTATGGCTACACCTTC. This chain links TRBV11-2 with TRBJ1-2; tentatively, D is TRBD1 (6 bases). V was clipped by 3 bases and J by 4 bases, with 12 bases between them. CDR3 length: 14 residues. Germline V CDR1 and CDR2: SGHAT, FQNNGV.

The rearrangement uses TRBV7-2 and TRBJ1-1; 11 bases are shared with TRBD1. The ends lost 3 bases at V and 0 bases at J; junction bases unmatched: 3. The CDR3 covers 16 residues. Germline V lookup: CDR1 SGHTA, CDR2 FQGNSA. CDR3 coding DNA: TGTGCCAGCAGCTTTGGGACAGGGGGTTTGAACACTGAAGCTTTCTTT. This codes for CASSFGTGGLNTEAFF.

The J gene is TRBJ2-7, the V gene TRBV19, with D possibly being TRBD2 (6 bases). Between the trimmed V and J ends, which lost 1 base and 3 bases, there was a span of 10 bases. The length of the CDR3 is 14 residues. CDR1 and CDR2 (germline): LNHDA, SQIVND (reference sequence). This CDR3 reads CASSIGGDGYEQYF. Written as DNA, the CDR3 is TGTGCCAGTAGTATAGGGGGGGACGGCTACGAGCAGTACTTC.

The chain combines TRBV2 with TRBJ2-7, with D maybe TRBD1 (7 bases). CDR1 and CDR2 (germline): SNHLY, FYNNEI. The germline V and J ends were trimmed by 10 bases and 6 bases, with 19 bases remaining between them. The CDR3 extends over 13 amino acids. CDR3 sequence: CANRGWDLGEQYF. The CDR3, as DNA: TGTGCCAACAGGGGATGGGACTTAGGCGAGCAGTACTTC.

The rearrangement uses TRBV10-1 and TRBJ1-1; D unclear. The CDR3 consists of 15 residues. Per germline, CDR1 WNHNN and CDR2 SYGVQD (reference sequence). V lost 0 bases and J 3 bases, leaving 11 bases between the germline ends. The chain's CDR3 is CASSESGTGYTEAFF. The CDR3 DNA follows: TGCGCCAGCAGTGAGTCTGGAACGGGGTACACTGAAGCTTTCTTT.

V usage is TRBV27 and J usage is TRBJ1-1; 8 nucleotides agree with TRBD1. There are 13 residues in the CDR3. J was trimmed by 11 bases and V by 5 bases; bases with no gene match: 10. Germline V gene lookup returns CDR1 MNHEY and CDR2 SMNVEV (reference sequence). The CDR3 protein is CASSPIGTGEAFF. The CDR3 DNA follows: TGTGCCAGCAGTCCCATCGGGACAGGAGAGGCTTTCTTT.

The CDR3 nucleotides read TGTGCCAGCAGCTTCCGGGACAGGCCTTACTATGGCTACACCTTC. This codes for CASSFRDRPYYGYTF. This rearrangement joins TRBV6-5 to TRBJ1-2, with 8 bases matching TRBD1. The length of the CDR3 is 15 residues. From germline, CDR1 is MNHEY and CDR2 SVGAGI. V lost 6 bases and J lost 3; bases outside the gene matches: 9.

The rearrangement joins TRBV30 to TRBJ2-1; TRBD2 might be the D (5 bases). V shed 0 bases and J shed 2 bases, with 14 bases lying between them. CDR1 and CDR2 (germline): GTSNPN, SVGIG (reference sequence). The CDR3 is 16 amino acids. The CDR3 bases are TGTGCCTGGAGTGTAGGTGGACTGTACACCTACAATGAGCAGTTCTTC. Amino acid sequence: CAWSVGGLYTYNEQFF.

The chain recombines TRBV27 with TRBJ1-5; D may be TRBD1 (5 bases). The V gene's germline CDR1 is MNHEY and CDR2 SMNVEV (reference sequence). CDR3 length: 14 amino acids. V lost 4 bases to trimming and J lost 3 bases, with 10 bases between them. CDR3 sequence reads: CASSSGGINQPQHF. The DNA for the CDR3 is TGTGCCAGCAGTTCCGGGGGAATCAATCAGCCCCAGCATTTT.

The genes are TRBV7-6 and TRBJ1-1; D gene unclear. The CDR3 is made up of 14 amino acids. In germline, CDR1 is SGHVS, CDR2 FNYEAQ. Trimming pared 4 bases from V and 5 bases from J, leaving 14 bases between. For the CDR3, the DNA is TGTGCCAGCAGCTCCCTCGGTCTAGATACTGAAGCTTTCTTT. Its protein product is CASSSLGLDTEAFF.

The chain combines TRBV2 with TRBJ2-2; 10 positions match TRBD1. Per germline, CDR1 SNHLY and CDR2 FYNNEI. The V segment lost 3 bases and the J segment 13 bases; nucleotides outside the gene matches: 8. This CDR3 contains 14 residues. The CDR3 bases are TGTGCCAGCAGTGAGTTCCGACAGGGGGCAGGGCTGTTTTTT. Amino acids: CASSEFRQGAGLFF.

The chain couples TRBV5-1 to TRBJ2-3; D is unclear. V lost 5 bases and J 4 bases, leaving 20 bases between the germline ends. Germline CDR1 is SGHRS and CDR2 is YFSETQ. This CDR3 is built from 16 residues. CDR3: CASSKNPQLPSDTQYF. DNA of the CDR3: TGCGCCAGCAGTAAGAATCCACAGCTTCCGTCAGATACGCAGTATTTT.

The chain employs TRBV5-1 and TRBJ1-5; perhaps TRBD1 as D (5 bases). CDR3 length equals 14 residues. With 0 bases removed from V and 6 bases from J, the gap between germline ends came to 10 bases. Germline CDR1 and CDR2: SGHRS and YFSETQ. CDR3 region: CASSLGLGVQPQHF. DNA for the CDR3: TGCGCCAGCAGCTTGGGATTAGGGGTTCAGCCCCAGCATTTT.

The chain is built from TRBV14 and TRBJ2-7; 15 nucleotides align to TRBD2. Losses at the gene ends were 2 bases for V and 3 bases for J; bases not matched to a gene: 8. Germline CDR1 reads SGHDN; CDR2 reads FVKESK. The CDR3 is made up of 18 amino acids. CDR3 region: CASSQTGLAGGPLYEQYF. Here the CDR3 DNA reads TGTGCCAGCAGCCAAACCGGACTAGCGGGAGGGCCTCTCTACGAGCAGTACTTC. Supplemented by reference TRBV14 and TRBJ2-7, the full variable domain reads EAGVTQFPSHSVIEKGQTVTLRCDPISGHDNLYWYRRVMGKEIKFLLHFVKESKQDESGMPNNRFLAERTGGTYSTLKVQPAELEDSGVYFCASSQTGLAGGPLYEQYFGPGTRLTVT.

The gene calls are TRBV5-1 and TRBJ2-7; D is possibly TRBD2 (6 bases). The CDR3 sequence is 14 residues long. Deletions cut 4 bases from V and 6 bases from J, with 17 bases between. CDR1 is SGHRS, CDR2 YFSETQ, per germline. The CDR3 sequence: CASSPDRGGIEQYF. CDR3 coding DNA: TGCGCCAGCAGCCCTGATCGTGGCGGGATCGAGCAGTACTTC.

The J gene is TRBJ1-1, the V gene TRBV27, with D unresolved. CDR1 and CDR2 from the germline V gene are MNHEY and SMNVEV (reference sequence). V shed 6 bases and J shed 4 bases, with 15 bases lying between them. The CDR3 has 14 amino acids. CDR3 protein: CASSSSPGGTEAFF. CDR3 nucleotides: TGTGCCAGCAGCTCCTCGCCGGGTGGCACTGAAGCTTTCTTT.